These 6 T cell receptor beta chains share one sample of origin, sequenced in a study of T cells in localized non-small cell lung cancer. Produced via immunoSEQ multiplex PCR; TCRdb's table is partial and in-frame only. The profile shows 25,000 to 30,000 clones, approximately 90% of them singletons. The sample consisted of peripheral blood, taken before any cancer treatment. Receptors were obtained from a woman between 18 and 49 years old with stage I lung adenocarcinoma.

This clone was found a few times. The chain couples TRBV6-5 to TRBJ2-3, with 7 bases that match TRBD2. Germline CDR1 and CDR2: MNHEY and SVGAGI. CDR3 size: 15 residues. The ends lost 4 bases at V and 0 bases at J; junction bases unmatched: 4. As DNA, the CDR3 is TGTGCCAGCAGTTGGGGGGGGTCTAGCACAGATACGCAGTATTTT. Its translation: CASSWGGSSTDTQYF.

The rearrangement links TRBV6-5 to TRBJ2-7; D possibly matches TRBD1 or TRBD2 (5 bases each). CDR1 and CDR2 (germline): MNHEY, SVGAGI. The germline V and J ends were trimmed by 6 bases and 7 bases, with 16 bases remaining between them. This CDR3 comprises 13 residues. Written as DNA, the CDR3 is TGTGCCAGCAGCAAAGCCGGGGCACTTGAGCAGTACTTC. The encoded protein is CASSKAGALEQYF.

In this sample, this clone turned up a few times. The J gene is TRBJ1-1, the V gene TRBV19; D ambiguous. In germline, CDR1 is LNHDA, CDR2 SQIVND (reference sequence). V was clipped by 7 bases and J by 8 bases, with 17 bases between them. This CDR3 is 13 amino acids long. CDR3 region: CASKYFLGGEAFF. The DNA of the CDR3 is TGTGCCAGTAAATACTTTCTGGGAGGCGAAGCTTTCTTT.

This chain uses TRBV4-3 with TRBJ2-7; TRBD2 is a possible D gene (6 bases). The CDR3 has 15 amino acids. Trimming cost V 4 bases and J 3 bases, with 16 bases left between them. Per germline, CDR1 LGHNA and CDR2 YSLEER. CDR3 residues: CASSPTQAGFYEQYF. The CDR3, as DNA: TGCGCCAGCAGCCCAACACAAGCGGGTTTCTACGAGCAGTACTTC.

V usage is TRBV4-1 and J usage is TRBJ2-3; TRBD2 agrees at 10 bases. V lost 0 bases and J lost 0; bases outside the gene matches: 6. The V gene's germline CDR1 is MGHRA and CDR2 YSYEKL. The CDR3 sequence is 18 residues long. CDR3 sequence (DNA): TGCGCCAGCAGCCAAGATTGGAGCGGGAGGGGGAGCACAGATACGCAGTATTTT. Translating it yields CASSQDWSGRGSTDTQYF.

The genes are TRBV6-1 and TRBJ2-4; 7 bases are a match to TRBD2. With 0 bases clipped from V and 5 bases from J, the junction kept 10 bases outside the gene matches. The germline V gene has CDR1 MNHNS and CDR2 SASEGT. The CDR3 is 17 residues long. Here the CDR3 reads CASSEAPGRGRENIQYF. The CDR3 DNA reads as TGTGCCAGCAGTGAAGCACCCGGGCGAGGGAGGGAAAACATTCAGTACTTC.